These 5 T cell receptor beta chains share one sample of origin, sequenced in a study of molecular identifiers for immune sequencing clone quantification. TCRdb called the PCR reads again in MiXCR, with one record for every CDR3 protein. The sample carries about 12,000 distinct CDR3 sequences, approximately 15% recorded once. The sample consisted of naive CD8+ T cells from blood, with Jurkat cell RNA spiked in. Subset meaning: FACS-sorted CD8+CD4-CCR7+CD45RA+ naive T cells. These receptors originate from a human donor in good health. Some libraries in this study had Jurkat cell RNA spiked in.

The table lists this clonotype with a few counts. This rearrangement joins TRBV7-7 to TRBJ2-5; the D gene is possibly TRBD2 (6 bases). V dropped 2 bases and J dropped 5 bases, with 18 bases sitting between them. The CDR3 spans 16 residues. CDR1 and CDR2 (germline): SSHAT, FNYEAQ (reference sequence). CDR3 sequence: CASSLYLSGAGETQYF. DNA of the CDR3: TGTGCCAGCAGCTTATATCTTTCGGGAGCAGGGGAGACCCAGTACTTC.

Of note for this clonotype: Possible read error: a much larger clone is one base away. The rearrangement uses TRBV14 and TRBJ2-7; the D gene is possibly TRBD2 (6 bases). The CDR3 contains 12 residues. Germline V gene data show CDR1 as SGHDN and CDR2 as FVKESK. The CDR3 nucleotides read TGTGCCAGCAGCCAGGACTACTGGGAGCAGTGCTTC. Protein product: CASSQDYWEQCF.

This clonotype was found many times. The gene calls are TRBV6-4 and TRBJ2-7; D remains unclear. Germline V CDR1 and CDR2: MRHNA, SNTAGT. The length of the CDR3 is 14 residues. The germline V and J ends were trimmed by 3 bases and 11 bases, with 20 bases remaining between them. The CDR3: CASSESAYVDAKYF. The CDR3 nucleotides are TGTGCCAGCAGTGAATCTGCATATGTGGATGCGAAGTACTTC.

This clonotype was found many times. The rearrangement joins TRBV2 to TRBJ2-1; TRBD2 agrees at 11 bases. V gave up 9 bases and J gave up 0 bases; unmatched junction bases: 7. Germline-derived CDR1 and CDR2 are SNHLY and FYNNEI. This CDR3 has 16 amino acids. CDR3 in amino acids: CASPGTSGNSYNEQFF. The CDR3 DNA reads TGTGCCAGTCCCGGGACTAGCGGCAACTCCTACAATGAGCAGTTCTTC.

This clonotype appeared many times. The chain couples TRBV13 to TRBJ2-2; the match to TRBD2 covers 11 bases. This CDR3 comprises 17 residues. Trimming at V came to 3 bases and at J to 5 bases, leaving 8 bases not matched to a gene. Looked up from germline, CDR1 is PRHDT and CDR2 is FYEKMQ (reference sequence). The CDR3 DNA follows: TGTGCCAGCAGCTTCTTACTAGCGGGGGCTGGAACCGGGGAGCTGTTTTTT. Translated: CASSFLLAGAGTGELFF.